These T cell receptor beta chains were read from a single sample in a study of low-dose radiotherapy and immunotherapy resistance in tumors. Each CDR3 protein is one row after TCRdb ran MiXCR on the reads. The sample lists approximately 89,000 distinct CDR3 sequences; around 18% were seen once. Source: PBMCs, taken before treatment. The receptors were sampled from a male donor with prostate cancer. Each CDR3 is given with its conserved first and last residue. Fields, in order: V gene, J gene, CDR3 protein.

TRBV28	TRBJ1-5	CASSSQGPQPQHF
TRBV2	TRBJ2-7	CASRGLYEQYF
TRBV20-1	TRBJ2-3	CSAMVGDTQYF
TRBV7-3	TRBJ2-1	CASSPPGLAGYNEQFF
TRBV5-1	TRBJ1-2	CASNQQGDETGYTF
TRBV5-1	TRBJ2-5	CASSLARRQETQYF
TRBV19	TRBJ1-2	CASSIVGEDYGYTF
TRBV2	TRBJ2-7	CASRLQGNEQYF
TRBV14	TRBJ2-3	CASSQDGGSFPRDTQYF
TRBV7-6	TRBJ1-4	CASSLEQGQKLFF
TRBV27	TRBJ2-7	CASSLGTASAEQYF
TRBV7-2	TRBJ2-3	CASSLGTSGGANKDTQYF
TRBV6-2/TRBV6-3	TRBJ2-3	CASSQMAAGADTQYF
TRBV11-2	TRBJ2-1	CASSLLRNEQFF
TRBV12-3/TRBV12-4	TRBJ1-1	CASKPTGRTNTEAFF
TRBV5-5	TRBJ1-5	CASSLAGSEVQPQHF
TRBV7-7	TRBJ2-1	CASSPRGQSSYNEQFF
TRBV20-1	TRBJ2-1	CSARVGLSIGNEQFF
TRBV6-5	TRBJ2-7	CASSHPTSGKTYEQYF
TRBV20-1	TRBJ2-3	CSANDRGSTDTQYF
TRBV6-6	TRBJ2-1	CASSDRRAAAYNEQFF
TRBV29-1	TRBJ2-2	CSVEFPGAATGELFF
TRBV24-1	TRBJ1-2	CATSDSRPGQGLYGYTF
TRBV2	TRBJ2-5	CASKISGSWETQYF
TRBV2	TRBJ1-5	CASSDRGISNQPQHF
TRBV14	TRBJ2-7	CASSQGQKQYF
TRBV13	TRBJ1-1	CASSRRRGTEAFF
TRBV28	TRBJ1-5	CASSRTGTRTAQPQHF